The 17 T cell receptor beta chains presented below share a single source sample, sequenced in a study of blood T cells in healthy people across ages. Using a J-beta primer mix together with a sample-barcoded 5' primer, a second PCR was run for roughly 6 to 11 cycles. TCRdb independently ran MiXCR on the 5' RACE reads; one entry per CDR3 protein. The table records around 1,700,000 distinct CDR3 sequences, 28% of them present only once. The source material was blood. The receptors come from a woman aged 25 to 45 in good health.

The rearrangement uses TRBV5-1 and TRBJ2-7; 7 nucleotides match TRBD1. The V segment lost 4 bases and the J segment 5 bases; nucleotides outside the gene matches: 12. CDR3 length: 15 amino acids. CDR1 is SGHRS and CDR2 is YFSETQ in the germline V gene. CDR3 protein: CASSQQTGYLDEQYF. In nucleotides, the CDR3 is TGCGCCAGCAGCCAACAGACAGGGTATCTAGACGAGCAGTACTTC.

Note on this clonotype: Because it lacks the conserved phenylalanine or tryptophan at the end, this CDR3 is likely a read error. V is TRBV5-1 and J is TRBJ2-2; unclear D gene. This CDR3 is built from 11 residues. V gave up 5 bases and J gave up 7 bases, with 6 bases separating them. Germline V gene lookup returns CDR1 SGHRS and CDR2 YFSETQ. The CDR3 sequence is CASSPNGELFV. In nucleotides, the CDR3 is TGCGCCAGCAGTCCTAACGGGGAGCTGTTTGTT.

This clonotype was observed a few times. The chain couples TRBV30 to TRBJ2-3; no firm D call. Germline V lookup: CDR1 GTSNPN, CDR2 SVGIG (reference sequence). V was pared by 1 base and J by 0 bases, with 8 bases between. The CDR3 loop spans 14 amino acids. DNA for the CDR3: TGTGCCTGGAGTGGATCTTGGAGCACAGATACGCAGTATTTT. This encodes CAWSGSWSTDTQYF.

V usage is TRBV5-1 and J usage is TRBJ1-1; D ambiguous. The V gene lost 4 bases and the J gene lost 0 bases, with 10 bases spanning the gap. Per germline, CDR1 SGHRS and CDR2 YFSETQ. This CDR3 comprises 14 residues. The CDR3 sequence is CASSPEPVNTEAFF. The CDR3 coding sequence is TGCGCCAGCAGCCCGGAACCGGTGAACACTGAAGCTTTCTTT.

This clonotype has a count of ten or more. This rearrangement joins TRBV20-1 to TRBJ2-1, with TRBD2 identical over 8 bases. J gave up 7 bases and V 5 bases, and 22 bases lay outside the gene matches. Germline values: CDR1 DFQATT, CDR2 SNEGSKA (reference sequence). The CDR3 runs to 18 residues. The CDR3, as DNA: TGCAGTGCTCCTCTTAGGAATAGCGGGACCGTACGAGGTAATGAGCAGTTCTTC. As protein: CSAPLRNSGTVRGNEQFF.

Only a few counts were recorded for this clonotype. This rearrangement joins TRBV7-6 to TRBJ2-7; a weak D match, TRBD2 (5 bases). Germline V gene sequence: CDR1 SGHVS, CDR2 FNYEAQ. CDR3 length: 14 residues. Trimming shortened V by 1 base and J by 7 bases, and 14 bases separated the two germline ends. The CDR3 spells CASSLVSGGGEQYF. The CDR3 bases are TGTGCCAGCAGCTTAGTCTCTGGCGGAGGAGAGCAGTACTTC. Full variable domain (remainder filled in from reference TRBV7-6 and TRBJ2-7): GAGVSQSPRYKVTKRGQDVALRCDPISGHVSLYWYRQALGQGPEFLTYFNYEAQQDKSGLPNDRFSAERPEGSISTLTIQRTEQRDSAMYRCASSLVSGGGEQYFGPGTRLTVT.

The chain links TRBV5-1 to TRBJ2-3, with 9 bases that match TRBD1. The CDR3 covers 16 residues. The J segment lost 5 bases and the V segment lost 4 bases, leaving 11 bases of the junction unmatched. Germline V lookup: CDR1 SGHRS, CDR2 YFSETQ. In DNA, the CDR3 is TGCGCCAGCAGCACGGGACAGGGATACCGCATAGATACGCAGTATTTT. Translated, it gives CASSTGQGYRIDTQYF.

This clonotype was picked up a small number of times. The rearrangement links TRBV3-1 to TRBJ2-7; D perhaps matches TRBD1 (6 bases). CDR1 is LGHDT, CDR2 YNNKEL, per germline (reference sequence). V lost 0 bases and J lost 1, with 10 bases in between. The CDR3 has 15 amino acids. Here the CDR3 DNA reads TGTGCCAGCAGCCAAGATACAGGGCTTTCCTACGAGCAGTACTTC. This sequence encodes CASSQDTGLSYEQYF.

The table lists this clonotype with a few counts. CDR3 in DNA: TGCAGCGTGGGGGACAGTTCAGATACGCAGTATTTT. Translated: CSVGDSSDTQYF. This sequence joins TRBV29-1 and TRBJ2-3; TRBD1 matches at 7 bases. The CDR3 spans 12 residues. The trim removed 6 bases at V and 4 bases at J, leaving 4 bases unmatched. Germline CDR1 SQVTM, CDR2 ANQGSEA.

The rearrangement joins TRBV2 to TRBJ2-3; a weak D match, TRBD2 (6 bases). Germline V lookup: CDR1 SNHLY, CDR2 FYNNEI. The CDR3 sequence is 13 residues long. Trimming took 8 bases from V and 6 from J, leaving 15 bases between them. The CDR3, as DNA: TGTGCCAGCGCGGGACTGCTTGTTGATACGCAGTATTTT. It yields the protein CASAGLLVDTQYF.

The rearrangement links TRBV12-3 or TRBV12-4 to TRBJ2-1; TRBD1 matches 9 bases. CDR3 length equals 14 residues. The V segment lost 4 bases and the J segment 7 bases; nucleotides outside the gene matches: 5. This CDR3 reads CASSSYRGRNEQFF. The CDR3 coding sequence is TGTGCCAGCAGTTCATACAGGGGGCGGAATGAGCAGTTCTTC.

The gene calls are TRBV7-2 and TRBJ1-1; D is undetermined. This CDR3 region has 14 residues. Looked up from germline, CDR1 is SGHTA and CDR2 is FQGNSA. The V and J ends lost 1 base and 6 bases respectively, with 12 bases between them. CDR3 sequence: CASSLVVGPSEAFF. Here the CDR3 DNA reads TGTGCCAGCAGCTTAGTTGTAGGGCCGTCTGAAGCTTTCTTT. The full variable domain, its missing parts supplied by reference TRBV7-2 and TRBJ1-1, is GAGVSQSPSNKVTEKGKDVELRCDPISGHTALYWYRQSLGQGLEFLIYFQGNSAPDKSGLPSDRFSAERTGGSVSTLTIQRTQQEDSAVYLCASSLVVGPSEAFFGQGTRLTVV.

This clonotype occurred a few times. J is TRBJ1-2 and V is TRBV6-1; tentatively, D is TRBD1 (5 bases). Between the trimmed V and J ends, which lost 6 bases and 2 bases, there was a span of 16 bases. The CDR3 has 15 amino acids. Germline V gene sequence: CDR1 MNHNS, CDR2 SASEGT. This CDR3 reads CASRDGYYRNYGYTF. CDR3 nucleotide sequence: TGTGCCAGCAGGGATGGGTACTACAGGAACTATGGCTACACCTTC.

The V and J genes are TRBV18 and TRBJ2-7; D is possibly TRBD2 (6 bases). Per germline, CDR1 KGHSH and CDR2 LQKENI. The CDR3 contains 16 residues. The V and J ends lost 2 bases and 0 bases respectively, with 14 bases between them. The CDR3 is CASSPKMLGGSYEQYF. For the CDR3, the DNA is TGTGCCAGCTCACCAAAGATGTTGGGGGGCTCCTACGAGCAGTACTTC.

This clonotype was counted between two and nine times. The chain combines TRBV6-1 with TRBJ2-7, with D possibly matching TRBD2 (6 bases). Germline CDR1 and CDR2: MNHNS and SASEGT. The CDR3 totals 11 residues. Trimming shortened V by 8 bases and J by 5 bases, and 10 bases separated the two germline ends. The DNA for the CDR3 is TGTGCCAGCGTGGGCGGGGACGAGCAGTACTTC. Translated: CASVGGDEQYF.

This clonotype appeared a few times. The V call is TRBV30, the J call TRBJ1-1, with 7 positions matching TRBD1. CDR1 and CDR2 (germline): GTSNPN, SVGIG (reference sequence). This CDR3 contains 14 residues. Trimming cost V 1 base and J 2 bases; bases outside gene matches: 4. As DNA, the CDR3 is TGTGCCTGGAGTGGGGACAGAGTAAACACTGAAGCTTTCTTT. It is translated as CAWSGDRVNTEAFF. Looking up the rest from reference TRBV30 and TRBJ1-1 gives the full variable domain: SQTIHQWPATLVQPVGSPLSLECTVEGTSNPNLYWYRQAAGRGLQLLFYSVGIGQISSEVPQNLSASRPQDRQFILSSKKLLLSDSGFYLCAWSGDRVNTEAFFGQGTRLTVV.

This chain connects TRBV28 to TRBJ2-1; D gene ambiguous. V dropped 1 base and J dropped 5 bases, with 9 bases sitting between them. This CDR3 contains 14 residues. Germline V lookup: CDR1 MDHEN, CDR2 SYDVKM. Here the CDR3 DNA reads TGTGCCAGCAGTTTATTGGCACCCAACAATGAGCAGTTCTTC. Encoded protein: CASSLLAPNNEQFF.